Reported below is one TCR beta chain. The RNA input was 0.5 to 1 ug, and it was reverse transcribed with random hexamers. TCR beta CDR3 was amplified by immunoSEQ multiplex PCR. This amplification extended across 54 Vbeta and 13 Jbeta segments. TCRdb fed the immunoSEQ multiplex PCR reads into MiXCR, producing one record per CDR3 protein. The sample lists about 300,000 distinct CDR3 sequences; over 75% were seen once. High-throughput TCR beta sequencing covered peripheral CD8+ and CD4+ T cells. Patients with stable or active relapsing-remitting disease, all of them treatment-naive, made up the multiple sclerosis controls. Negative magnetic isolation gave CD8+ and CD4+ cells; FACS enriched CD8+ TEMRA. These data belong to a study of CD8 T cells in Susac syndrome. The origin of this receptor is a human donor with multiple sclerosis. The source material was CD8+ T cells from PBMCs.

The CDR3 region is CASSQGPQGGLLHF. CDR3 nucleotides: TGCGCCAGCAGCCAAGGCCCACAGGGGGGCCTCCTCCACTTT. The chain uses TRBV4-1 and TRBJ1-6; 8 bases align to TRBD1. The CDR3 covers 14 residues. Trimming cost V 1 base and J 15 bases; bases outside gene matches: 8. Germline values: CDR1 MGHRA, CDR2 YSYEKL.